These 30 T cell receptor beta chains originate from one sample sequenced in a study of human T cells and chemical hapten exposure (TCRdb year 2021). The library was prepared using RACE. Sequencing took place on a NextSeq 500. Through fastp at Q25 and MiXCR, TCRdb rebuilt clones from the public reads, retaining in-frame beta chains. Rows matching on CDR3 protein sequence are summarized as one entry with the most common DNA and genes. The sample has 95,000 to 100,000 distinct CDR3 sequences on record, 10% to 14% of them singletons. The ten largest account for around 3.1% of the sample. The time point label on this specimen signifies: pre-sensitization, week 0. In light of the paper, this sample's treatment or condition label describes: therapeutic diphenylcyclopropenone sensitization with weekly scalp DPC. The sequenced sample was whole blood, obtained in connection with sensitization to the hapten diphenylcyclopropenone (DPC). The receptors were gathered from an older woman with alopecia areata. Some clones in this sample may be carry-over from other donors' samples.

This clonotype was found many times. This chain joins TRBV7-6 and TRBJ1-1; D possibly corresponds to TRBD1 (5 bases). Germline lookup yields CDR1 SGHVS and CDR2 FNYEAQ. Deletions cut 0 bases from V and 4 bases from J, with 12 bases between. There are 15 residues in the CDR3. CDR3 loop: CASSLAGLVGTEAFF. In nucleotides, the CDR3 is TGTGCCAGCAGCTTAGCGGGACTAGTGGGCACTGAAGCTTTCTTT.

This clonotype was found many times. V usage is TRBV12-3 or TRBV12-4 and J usage is TRBJ1-5, with D unclear. V was trimmed by 2 bases and J by 3 bases, leaving 17 bases between them. CDR3 length equals 17 residues. CDR3 nucleotide sequence: TGTGCCAGCAGTTTATTTTTGGGAGGAATGTACAATCAGCCCCAGCATTTT. Protein: CASSLFLGGMYNQPQHF.

The chain employs TRBV23-1 and TRBJ1-4; D is possibly TRBD1 (5 bases). TRBV23-1 is treated as an ORF (open reading frame) with a function not yet certain. This CDR3 is 17 amino acids long. Trimming took off 1 base at V and 5 bases at J, with 17 bases between the two ends. CDR3 in DNA: TGCGCCAGCAGTCAATATCGCCCGGACACCGAAAATGAAAAACTGTTTTTT. Translation: CASSQYRPDTENEKLFF.

The chain carries TRBV5-6 and TRBJ2-3; D may be TRBD1 (5 bases). The germline V gene encodes CDR1 SGHDT and CDR2 YYEEEE. V shed 0 bases and J shed 2 bases, with 7 bases lying between them. The CDR3 loop spans 14 amino acids. The CDR3 is CASSLDRTTDTQYF. The DNA for the CDR3 is TGTGCCAGCAGCTTGGACAGGACCACAGATACGCAGTATTTT.

This clonotype was found a few times. The chain employs TRBV20-1 and TRBJ2-3, with TRBD2 matching over 11 bases. CDR3 length: 15 amino acids. V was pared by 4 bases and J by 5 bases, with 8 bases of the junction left unmatched. CDR1 and CDR2 from the germline V gene are DFQATT and SNEGSKA (reference sequence). CDR3 DNA sequence: TGCAGTGCTAATCTAGCGGGGGGAGGGGAAGATACGCAGTATTTT. Protein: CSANLAGGGEDTQYF.

The sample holds many counts of this clonotype. The CDR3, as DNA: TGTGCCAGCTCACCATTTCAGGACAGGGACTACTATAGCAATCAGCCCCAGCATTTT. Its protein product is CASSPFQDRDYYSNQPQHF. The rearrangement uses TRBV18 and TRBJ1-5; 8 bases line up with TRBD1. In germline, CDR1 is KGHSH, CDR2 LQKENI. Losses at the gene ends were 2 bases for V and 0 bases for J; bases not matched to a gene: 12. CDR3 length: 19 residues.

This clonotype was detected ten times or more. V is TRBV18 and J is TRBJ1-5; 8 nucleotides agree with TRBD1. The CDR3 extends over 18 amino acids. J gave up 2 bases and V 6 bases, and 15 bases lay outside the gene matches. Germline V gives CDR1 KGHSH, CDR2 LQKENI. As DNA, the CDR3 is TGTGCCAGCTCGTCTACGGCAGGGGGCGCGGATGGCAATCAGCCCCAGCATTTT. Its translation: CASSSTAGGADGNQPQHF.

This clonotype has more than one count but fewer than ten. This sequence joins TRBV27 and TRBJ2-1; 8 bases match TRBD1. Trimming at V came to 2 bases and at J to 7 bases, leaving 10 bases not matched to a gene. The CDR3 runs to 16 residues. Germline CDR1 and CDR2: MNHEY and SMNVEV (reference sequence). The CDR3 coding sequence is TGTGCCAGCAGTTTAAACTGGCAGGGGGCGTGGAATGAGCAGTTCTTC. Its protein product is CASSLNWQGAWNEQFF.

This clonotype was found a few times. J is TRBJ1-1 and V is TRBV20-1; maybe TRBD1 (5 bases). This CDR3 contains 15 residues. CDR1 and CDR2 from the germline V gene are DFQATT and SNEGSKA (reference sequence). V was pared by 8 bases and J by 1 base, with 20 bases between. The CDR3, as DNA: TGCAGTCCTTTATCGGGGGGACCCCAGAACACTGAAGCTTTCTTT. Protein product: CSPLSGGPQNTEAFF.

This clonotype was seen at least ten times. The chain uses TRBV12-3 or TRBV12-4 and TRBJ1-2, with TRBD1 matching 7 bases. This CDR3 contains 13 residues. The ends lost 5 bases at V and 7 bases at J; junction bases unmatched: 7. CDR3 DNA: TGTGCCAGCAGTATAGACAGGGTGGCTGGCTACACCTTC. Amino acid sequence: CASSIDRVAGYTF.

At least ten counts were recorded for this clonotype. The chain carries TRBV4-1 and TRBJ1-2; D may be TRBD1 (6 bases). The CDR3 sequence is 15 residues long. The V and J ends lost 0 bases and 0 bases respectively, with 8 bases between them. From germline, CDR1 is MGHRA and CDR2 YSYEKL. The CDR3 spells CASSQDWTANYGYTF. In DNA, the CDR3 is TGCGCCAGCAGCCAAGATTGGACAGCTAACTATGGCTACACCTTC.

Many counts were recorded for this clonotype. This chain links TRBV29-1 with TRBJ1-1, with D possibly matching TRBD1 (5 bases). The germline gives CDR1 SQVTM, CDR2 ANQGSEA. Trimming cost V 7 bases and J 11 bases, with 29 bases left between them. The CDR3 sequence is 15 residues long. The CDR3 region has the DNA TGCAGCGCCTCGGGGGGGGTAGGGTTACAAAGCAAGGCTTTCTTT. The encoded protein is CSASGGVGLQSKAFF.

This clonotype was picked up many times. The chain is built from TRBV3-1 and TRBJ1-1; 9 bases line up with TRBD1. V shed 0 bases, J shed 5 bases, and the junction held 7 bases outside the gene matches. The germline V gene has CDR1 LGHDT and CDR2 YNNKEL (reference sequence). The CDR3 has 16 amino acids. The CDR3 bases are TGTGCCAGCAGCCAAGAAACACAGGGGGCGGATACTGAAGCTTTCTTT. Translation gives CASSQETQGADTEAFF.

Many counts were recorded for this clonotype. The chain couples TRBV10-2 to TRBJ1-6; 7 nucleotides line up with TRBD1. The V and J ends lost 3 bases and 7 bases, in that order; junction bases with no gene match: 0. CDR1 WSHSY and CDR2 SAAADI come from the germline V gene. The CDR3 covers 13 residues. The CDR3 coding sequence is TGCGCCAGCAGTGACAGGGGGAATTCACCCCTCCACTTT. Amino acids: CASSDRGNSPLHF.

This clonotype was observed a handful of times. The chain joins TRBV18 to TRBJ1-1; the match to TRBD1 covers 7 bases. After removal of 4 bases from V and 7 bases from J, the junction contained 6 bases not matched to a gene. The CDR3 sequence is 13 residues long. Germline V gene data show CDR1 as KGHSH and CDR2 as LQKENI. The DNA of the CDR3 is TGTGCCAGCTCACTAACGGGACAGATTGAAGCTTTCTTT. Translating it yields CASSLTGQIEAFF.

The sample holds a few counts of this clonotype. This rearrangement joins TRBV9 to TRBJ1-2, with 7 positions matching TRBD1. This CDR3 comprises 19 residues. With 5 bases clipped from V and 5 bases from J, the junction kept 24 bases outside the gene matches. CDR1 is SGDLS and CDR2 is YYNGEE in the germline V gene. The CDR3 sequence is CASSSMVPDRAIRRYGYTF. The CDR3 bases are TGTGCCAGCAGTAGTATGGTTCCCGACAGGGCAATCCGCCGTTATGGCTACACCTTC.

This clonotype has a handful of counts. This sequence joins TRBV2 and TRBJ2-7; D gene uncertain. V shed 1 base and J shed 1 base, with 8 bases lying between them. The CDR3 has 14 amino acids. Germline V gene sequence: CDR1 SNHLY, CDR2 FYNNEI. The CDR3 DNA sequence: TGTGCCAGCAGTGAAGTTACAGCATCCTACGAGCAGTACTTC. It codes for CASSEVTASYEQYF.

The V gene is TRBV20-1, the J gene TRBJ2-1; D uncertain. The CDR3 length is 16 residues. V was clipped by 0 bases and J by 0 bases, with 12 bases between them. The germline CDR1 and CDR2 sequences are DFQATT and SNEGSKA (reference sequence). CDR3 in amino acids: CSARDLSLSSYNEQFF. CDR3 DNA: TGCAGTGCTAGAGATCTATCCTTGAGCTCCTACAATGAGCAGTTCTTC.

This clonotype appeared many times. The V and J genes are TRBV7-9 and TRBJ1-5; 9 nucleotides align to TRBD1. Trimming took 5 bases from V and 8 from J; bases not matched to a gene: 4. CDR1 and CDR2 from the germline V gene are SEHNR and FQNEAQ (reference sequence). The CDR3 runs to 13 residues. The CDR3 sequence is CASSTDRGKPQHF. The CDR3 region has the DNA TGTGCCAGCAGCACGGACAGGGGTAAGCCCCAGCATTTT.

This clonotype was observed at least ten times. The chain recombines TRBV19 with TRBJ1-5; no reliable D call. CDR3 length equals 13 residues. Germline V gene data show CDR1 as LNHDA and CDR2 as SQIVND (reference sequence). Trimming took 1 base from V and 7 from J, leaving 8 bases between them. The CDR3 nucleotides read TGTGCCAGTAGTATAGGCCGGGAGCAGCCCCAGCATTTT. It codes for CASSIGREQPQHF.

This clonotype came up many times. V and J are TRBV29-1 and TRBJ1-2; a possible D gene is TRBD1 (5 bases). Germline values: CDR1 SQVTM, CDR2 ANQGSEA. Between the trimmed V and J ends, which lost 6 bases and 4 bases, there was a span of 21 bases. The CDR3 runs 15 residues. CDR3 in amino acids: CSVLPTNAGGYGYTF. In nucleotides, the CDR3 is TGCAGCGTGCTCCCAACTAACGCGGGGGGCTATGGCTACACCTTC.

This clonotype was counted a few times. This chain connects TRBV4-2 to TRBJ1-2, with D maybe TRBD1 (6 bases). V was cut by 0 bases and J by 5 bases, with 13 bases left in between. Per germline, CDR1 LGHNA and CDR2 YNFKEQ. This CDR3 is built from 15 residues. CDR3 region: CASSQEGGRGYGYTF. In DNA, the CDR3 is TGTGCCAGCAGCCAAGAAGGGGGACGGGGGTATGGCTACACCTTC.

This clonotype was picked up a small number of times. The chain links TRBV30 to TRBJ1-5; 7 bases map to TRBD1. CDR1 and CDR2 (germline): GTSNPN, SVGIG (reference sequence). V was pared by 0 bases and J by 0 bases, with 8 bases of the junction left unmatched. The CDR3 totals 17 residues. The DNA for the CDR3 is TGTGCCTGGAGTGTACAAGGGACAGCAGATAGCAATCAGCCCCAGCATTTT. Protein: CAWSVQGTADSNQPQHF.

This clonotype was seen at least ten times. The chain has TRBV9 and TRBJ2-6; D gene unclear. The CDR3 length is 13 residues. Germline CDR1 is SGDLS and CDR2 is YYNGEE. V lost 5 bases to trimming and J lost 0 bases, with 3 bases between them. The DNA for the CDR3 is TGTGCCAGCAGTCGCTCTGGGGCCAACGTCCTGACTTTC. It yields the protein CASSRSGANVLTF.

The chain recombines TRBV6-1 with TRBJ1-4, with D perhaps TRBD1 (5 bases). This CDR3 region has 14 residues. V shed 8 bases and J shed 8 bases, with 18 bases lying between them. CDR1 MNHNS and CDR2 SASEGT come from the germline V gene. CDR3 in amino acids: CASSPPGMMEKLFF. In DNA, the CDR3 is TGTGCCAGCTCCCCGCCAGGGATGATGGAAAAACTGTTTTTT.

This clonotype came up a few times. The chain carries TRBV19 and TRBJ2-4, with 9 bases identical to TRBD1. CDR3 size: 17 residues. Germline CDR1 reads LNHDA; CDR2 reads SQIVND (reference sequence). Germline trimming cut 7 bases from V and 0 bases from J; bases unmatched to any gene: 10. For the CDR3, the DNA is TGTGCCAGTAACCCGGGACAGGGCATATTAGCCAAAAACATTCAGTACTTC. Translated, it gives CASNPGQGILAKNIQYF.

The rearrangement joins TRBV9 to TRBJ2-3; 7 bases line up with TRBD2. In germline, CDR1 is SGDLS, CDR2 YYNGEE. The CDR3 runs to 14 residues. Trimming at V came to 0 bases and at J to 5 bases, leaving 3 bases not matched to a gene. The CDR3 sequence: CASSVATGGDTQYF. The DNA of the CDR3 is TGTGCCAGCAGCGTAGCTACGGGGGGAGATACGCAGTATTTT.

In its sample, this clonotype was seen a few times. The V call is TRBV19, the J call TRBJ2-1; TRBD2 is a possible D gene (7 bases). CDR3 length: 21 residues. V lost 3 bases and J lost 0, with 27 bases in between. Per the germline V gene, CDR1 is LNHDA and CDR2 is SQIVND (reference sequence). CDR3 sequence (DNA): TGTGCCAGTAGTATTATCAAGTTTGGACTGGGCGGGGGCACCTCCTACAATGAGCAGTTCTTC. Translated, it gives CASSIIKFGLGGGTSYNEQFF.

Ten or more counts support this clonotype. The chain recombines TRBV6-6 with TRBJ2-1; D tentatively fits TRBD1 or TRBD2 (6 bases each). CDR3 size: 15 residues. Trimming took 2 bases from V and 0 from J, leaving 8 bases between them. Germline V lookup: CDR1 MNHNY, CDR2 SVGAGI (reference sequence). CDR3 DNA sequence: TGTGCCAGCAGTTACGGAGGGGGCTCCTACAATGAGCAGTTCTTC. Protein sequence: CASSYGGGSYNEQFF.

The chain couples TRBV4-2 to TRBJ2-7; the D is unclear. Trimming took off 0 bases at V and 3 bases at J, with 9 bases between the two ends. Looked up from germline, CDR1 is LGHNA and CDR2 is YNFKEQ. The CDR3 runs 14 residues. As DNA, the CDR3 is TGTGCCAGCAGCCAAGATTCAGGTCACTACGAGCAGTACTTC. Translation: CASSQDSGHYEQYF.